Listed below are T cell receptor beta chains from one sample, sequenced in a study of cytomegalovirus exposure and HLA in healthy donors. Data came from immunoSEQ multiplex PCR; TCRdb stores just in-frame clones and leaves some out. The sample yields about 120,000 clones, 75% to 80% seen once. The sample comprised PBMCs. Source of these receptors: a woman aged 25-40 years in good health and CMV-seropositive. CDR3s include the opening cysteine and the closing phenylalanine or tryptophan. A D gene is named only where the DNA matches it firmly. Clone size is shown for a subset of rows, as once, few, many or a class of expanded clone.

d_gene,j_gene,v_gene,abundance,CDR3aa,CDR3nt
TRBD1,TRBJ1-5,TRBV4-1,.,CASSPLGGTGDQPQHF,TGCGCCAGCAGCCCATTGGGTGGGACAGGGGATCAGCCCCAGCATTTT
TRBD1,TRBJ1-4,TRBV4-2,once,CASSQDPPPGGFEKLFF,TGTGCCAGCAGCCAAGACCCACCCCCAGGGGGCTTTGAAAAACTGTTTTTT
TRBD1,TRBJ1-5,TRBV19,.,CASSRFDRGGQPQHF,TGTGCCAGTAGTCGGTTCGACAGGGGCGGTCAGCCCCAGCATTTT
TRBD1,TRBJ1-4,TRBV25-1,.,CASSDRDRVVEKLFF,TGTGCCAGCAGTGATCGGGACAGGGTGGTTGAAAAACTGTTTTTT
.,TRBJ2-3,TRBV5-1,.,CASSLYSGADTQYF,TGCGCCAGCAGCTTGTATTCCGGGGCAGATACGCAGTATTTT
.,TRBJ2-2,TRBV7-9,.,CASEGERGTGELFF,TGTGCCAGCGAGGGTGAGAGAGGCACCGGGGAGCTGTTTTTT
TRBD1,TRBJ2-5,TRBV5-1,.,CASSLLGTGGETQYF,TGCGCCAGCAGCTTGCTCGGGACAGGGGGAGAGACCCAGTACTTC
TRBD2,TRBJ2-3,TRBV28,.,CASSLAGGTDTQYF,TGTGCCAGCAGTTTAGCGGGGGGGACAGATACGCAGTATTTT
TRBD1,TRBJ1-1,TRBV7-6,.,CASSLVGTGEAFF,TGTGCCAGCAGCTTAGTGGGGACAGGGGAAGCTTTCTTT
TRBD2,TRBJ2-1,TRBV6-1,few,CASSEVSGGGFNEQFF,TGTGCCAGCAGTGAAGTAAGCGGCGGGGGGTTCAATGAGCAGTTCTTC
TRBD1,TRBJ2-3,TRBV2,.,CASVTGTETDTQYF,TGTGCCAGCGTTACCGGGACAGAGACAGATACGCAGTATTTT
.,TRBJ2-7,TRBV5-6,.,CASSLRKGDEYF,TGTGCCAGCAGCTTGAGGAAGGGGGATGAGTACTTC
TRBD1,TRBJ2-5,TRBV11-3,.,CASSLAGTEETQYF,TGTGCCAGCAGCTTAGCTGGGACAGAAGAGACCCAGTACTTC
TRBD1,TRBJ1-1,TRBV11-1,.,CASSLDRGTEAFF,TGTGCCAGCAGCTTAGACAGGGGTACTGAAGCTTTCTTT
.,TRBJ1-2,TRBV5-5,.,CASSLGGGNYGYTF,TGTGCCAGCAGCTTGGGTGGGGGCAACTATGGCTACACCTTC
.,TRBJ1-2,TRBV7-9,.,CAGGPTYGYTF,TGTGCCGGAGGGCCCACCTATGGCTACACCTTC
TRBD1,TRBJ2-1,TRBV7-6,.,CASSLGDDQGARNEQFF,TGTGCCAGCAGCTTAGGGGACGACCAGGGGGCAAGGAATGAGCAGTTCTTC
.,TRBJ2-7,TRBV18,.,CASSQPGSTEQYF,TGTGCCAGCTCACAGCCGGGTTCTACGGAGCAGTACTTC
TRBD1,TRBJ1-6,TRBV18,few,CASSGQADNSPLHF,TGTGCCAGCTCAGGACAGGCCGATAATTCACCCCTCCACTTT
.,TRBJ1-6,TRBV10-3,.,CATAGDLNSPLHF,TGTGCCACCGCGGGGGATCTAAATTCACCCCTCCACTTT
.,TRBJ2-3,TRBV5-1,few,CASRTWQGPTGTDTQYF,TGCGCCAGCAGAACGTGGCAGGGGCCTACTGGCACAGATACGCAGTATTTT
TRBD1,TRBJ2-1,TRBV13,.,CASSPRDRVYNEQFF,TGTGCCAGCAGCCCCAGGGACAGGGTCTACAATGAGCAGTTCTTC
TRBD1,TRBJ2-4,TRBV15,.,CATSRDRGLAKNIQYF,TGTGCCACCAGCAGAGACAGGGGGCTAGCCAAAAACATTCAGTACTTC
.,TRBJ1-5,TRBV21-1,once,CASSPSDRGNQPQHF,TGTGCCAGCAGCCCATCCGACAGGGGCAATCAGCCCCAGCATTTT
.,TRBJ2-7,TRBV28,.,CASSRNQWTDYSYEQYF,TGTGCCAGCAGTCGAAATCAATGGACAGATTACTCCTACGAGCAGTACTTC
.,TRBJ2-6,TRBV9,.,CASSVSFGSAAGANVLTF,TGTGCCAGCAGCGTCTCCTTTGGCAGCGCGGCCGGGGCCAACGTCCTGACTTTC
TRBD1,TRBJ1-2,TRBV5-1,.,CASSPGGRGYGYTF,TGCGCCAGCAGCCCAGGGGGTAGGGGCTATGGCTACACCTTC
.,TRBJ2-7,TRBV21-1,few,CASSMGQDYEQYF,TGTGCCAGCAGCATGGGGCAGGACTACGAGCAGTACTTC
.,TRBJ1-1,TRBV7-9,.,CASSFPGQGAFF,TGTGCCAGCAGCTTTCCAGGGCAGGGAGCTTTCTTT
.,TRBJ1-1,TRBV29-1,once,CSAVINTEAFF,TGCAGCGCCGTAATAAACACTGAAGCTTTCTTT
TRBD1,TRBJ2-2,TRBV9,.,CASDRGMNTGELFF,TGTGCCAGCGACAGGGGGATGAACACCGGGGAGCTGTTTTTT
TRBD2,TRBJ2-5,TRBV5-4,.,CASSLRGTSGGGETQYF,TGTGCCAGCAGCTTGCGCGGGACTAGCGGGGGGGGAGAGACCCAGTACTTC
TRBD1,TRBJ1-2,TRBV6-4,few,CASSEGTGLNYGYTF,TGTGCCAGCAGTGAAGGGACAGGGCTCAACTATGGCTACACCTTC